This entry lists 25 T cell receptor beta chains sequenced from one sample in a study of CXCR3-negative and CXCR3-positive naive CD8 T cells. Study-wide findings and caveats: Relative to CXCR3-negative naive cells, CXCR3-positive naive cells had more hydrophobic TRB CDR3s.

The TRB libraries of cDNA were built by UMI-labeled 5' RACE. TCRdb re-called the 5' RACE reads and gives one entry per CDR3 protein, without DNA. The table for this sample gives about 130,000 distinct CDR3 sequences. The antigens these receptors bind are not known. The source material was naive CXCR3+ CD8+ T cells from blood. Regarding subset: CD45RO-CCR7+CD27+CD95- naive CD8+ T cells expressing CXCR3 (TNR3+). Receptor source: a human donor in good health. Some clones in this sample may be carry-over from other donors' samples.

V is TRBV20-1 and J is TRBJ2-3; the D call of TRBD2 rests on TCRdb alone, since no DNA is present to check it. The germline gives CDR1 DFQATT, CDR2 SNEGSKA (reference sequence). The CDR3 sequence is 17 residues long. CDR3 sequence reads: CSARDREAGGPWDTQYF.

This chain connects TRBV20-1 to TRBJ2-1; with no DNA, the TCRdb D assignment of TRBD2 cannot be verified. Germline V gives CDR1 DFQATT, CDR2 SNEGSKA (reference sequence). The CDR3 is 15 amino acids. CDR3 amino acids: CSASAGLAGTPEQFF.

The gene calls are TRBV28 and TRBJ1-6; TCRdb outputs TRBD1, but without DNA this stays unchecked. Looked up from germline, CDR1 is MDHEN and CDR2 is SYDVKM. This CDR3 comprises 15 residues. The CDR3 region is CASSWTGGYNSPLHF.

CDR3 in amino acids: CASSYGSTDTQYF. The genes are TRBV6-5 and TRBJ2-3. The CDR3 has 13 residues. CDR1 MNHEY and CDR2 SVGAGI come from the germline V gene.

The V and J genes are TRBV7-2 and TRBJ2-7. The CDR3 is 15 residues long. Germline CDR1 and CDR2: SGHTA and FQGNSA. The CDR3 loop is CASSLAGLSSHEQYF.

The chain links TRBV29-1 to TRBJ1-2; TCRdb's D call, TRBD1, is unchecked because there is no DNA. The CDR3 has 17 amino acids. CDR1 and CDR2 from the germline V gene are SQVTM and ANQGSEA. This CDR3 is CSVEHRAPDTATYGYTF.

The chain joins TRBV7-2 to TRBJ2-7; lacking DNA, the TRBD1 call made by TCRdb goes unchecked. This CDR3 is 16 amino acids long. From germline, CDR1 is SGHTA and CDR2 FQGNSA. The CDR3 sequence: CASSQNLGTSPYEQYF.

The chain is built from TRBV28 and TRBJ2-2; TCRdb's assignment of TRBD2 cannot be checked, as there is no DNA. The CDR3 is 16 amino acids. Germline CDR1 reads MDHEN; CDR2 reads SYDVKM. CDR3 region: CGSLDGSFAGTGELFF.

This CDR3 is CASSEGYQLGYYGYTF. This chain connects TRBV6-1 to TRBJ1-2. The CDR3 covers 16 residues. Germline CDR1 is MNHNS and CDR2 is SASEGT.

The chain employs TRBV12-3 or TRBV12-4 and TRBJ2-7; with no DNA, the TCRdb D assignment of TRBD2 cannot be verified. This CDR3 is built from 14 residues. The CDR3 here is CASSLARARQEQYF.

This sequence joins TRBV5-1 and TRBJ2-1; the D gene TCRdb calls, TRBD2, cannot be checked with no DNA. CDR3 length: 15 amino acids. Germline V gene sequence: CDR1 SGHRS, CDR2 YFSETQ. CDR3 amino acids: CASSLDLAGAREQFF.

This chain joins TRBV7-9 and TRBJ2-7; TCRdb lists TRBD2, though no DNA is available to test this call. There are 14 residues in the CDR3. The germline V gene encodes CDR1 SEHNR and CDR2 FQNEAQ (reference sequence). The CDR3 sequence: CASSLAGGRPEQYF.

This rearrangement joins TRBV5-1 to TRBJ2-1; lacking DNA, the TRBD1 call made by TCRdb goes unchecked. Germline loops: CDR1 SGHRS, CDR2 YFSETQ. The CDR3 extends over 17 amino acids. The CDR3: CASSMTGPRAAYNEQFF.

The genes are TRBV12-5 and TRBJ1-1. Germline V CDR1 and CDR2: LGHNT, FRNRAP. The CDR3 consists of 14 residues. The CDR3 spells CASGLVIGNTEAFF.

The CDR3 reads CASSGTSSRYEQYF. The gene calls are TRBV10-1 and TRBJ2-7; no DNA is available, so the TRBD2 call from TCRdb remains unchecked. CDR1 is WNHNN and CDR2 is SYGVQD in the germline V gene (reference sequence). The CDR3 extends over 14 amino acids.

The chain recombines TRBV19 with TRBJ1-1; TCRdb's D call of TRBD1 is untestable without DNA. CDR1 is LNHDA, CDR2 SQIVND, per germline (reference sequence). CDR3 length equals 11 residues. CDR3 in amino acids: CASSRDVEAFF.

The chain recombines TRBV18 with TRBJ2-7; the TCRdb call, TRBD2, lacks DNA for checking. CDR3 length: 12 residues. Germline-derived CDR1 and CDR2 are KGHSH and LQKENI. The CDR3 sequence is CASSPLPYEQYF.

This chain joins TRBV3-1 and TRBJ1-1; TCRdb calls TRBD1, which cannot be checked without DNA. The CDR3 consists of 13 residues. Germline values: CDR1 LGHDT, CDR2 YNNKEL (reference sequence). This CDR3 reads CASSSRGLTEAFF.

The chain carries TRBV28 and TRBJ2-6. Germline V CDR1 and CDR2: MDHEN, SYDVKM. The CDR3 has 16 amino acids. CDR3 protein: CASSLQRGSGANVLTF.

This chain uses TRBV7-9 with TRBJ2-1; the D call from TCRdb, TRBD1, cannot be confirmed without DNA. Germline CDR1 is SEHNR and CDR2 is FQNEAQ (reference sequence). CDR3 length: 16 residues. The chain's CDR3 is CASCLFGQELDNEQFF.

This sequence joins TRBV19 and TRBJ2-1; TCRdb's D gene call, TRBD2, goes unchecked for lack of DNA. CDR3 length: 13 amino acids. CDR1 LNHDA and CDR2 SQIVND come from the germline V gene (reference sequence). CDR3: CASSAPAYNEQFF.

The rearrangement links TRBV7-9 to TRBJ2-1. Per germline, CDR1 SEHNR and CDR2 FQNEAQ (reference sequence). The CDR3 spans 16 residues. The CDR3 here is CASSLGSGSSYNEQFF.

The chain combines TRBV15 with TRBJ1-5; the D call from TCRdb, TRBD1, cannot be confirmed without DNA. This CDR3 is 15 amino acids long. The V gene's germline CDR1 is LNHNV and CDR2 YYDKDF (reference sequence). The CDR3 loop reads CATSGDREPNQPQHF.

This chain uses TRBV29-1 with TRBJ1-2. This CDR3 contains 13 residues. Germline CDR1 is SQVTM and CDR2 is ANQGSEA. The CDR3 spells CSAPTSAGYGYTF.

The CDR3 loop reads CASSTWKPGNTEAFF. The V and J genes are TRBV19 and TRBJ1-1; TCRdb returns TRBD1, unconfirmable since there is no DNA. The CDR3 contains 15 residues. Germline assignment: CDR1 LNHDA and CDR2 SQIVND (reference sequence). Full variable domain (outside the CDR3, taken from reference TRBV19 and TRBJ1-1): DGGITQSPKYLFRKEGQNVTLSCEQNLNHDAMYWYRQDPGQGLRLIYYSQIVNDFQKGDIAEGYSVSREKKESFPLTVTSAQKNPTAFYLCASSTWKPGNTEAFFGQGTRLTVV.